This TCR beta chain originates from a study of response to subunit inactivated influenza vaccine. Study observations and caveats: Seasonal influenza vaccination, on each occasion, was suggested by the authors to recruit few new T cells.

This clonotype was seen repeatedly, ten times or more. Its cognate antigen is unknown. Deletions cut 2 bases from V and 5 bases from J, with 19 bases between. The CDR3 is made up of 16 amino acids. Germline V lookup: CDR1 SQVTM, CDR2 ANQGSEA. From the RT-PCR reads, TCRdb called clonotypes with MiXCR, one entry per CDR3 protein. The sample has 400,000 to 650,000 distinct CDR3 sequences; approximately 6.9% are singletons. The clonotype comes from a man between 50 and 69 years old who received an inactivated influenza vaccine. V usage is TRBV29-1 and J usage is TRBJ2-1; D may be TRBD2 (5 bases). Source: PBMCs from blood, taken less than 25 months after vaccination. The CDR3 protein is CSVESPHMRGHNEQFF. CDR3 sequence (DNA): TGCAGCGTTGAAAGCCCCCACATGAGAGGGCACAATGAGCAGTTCTTC.